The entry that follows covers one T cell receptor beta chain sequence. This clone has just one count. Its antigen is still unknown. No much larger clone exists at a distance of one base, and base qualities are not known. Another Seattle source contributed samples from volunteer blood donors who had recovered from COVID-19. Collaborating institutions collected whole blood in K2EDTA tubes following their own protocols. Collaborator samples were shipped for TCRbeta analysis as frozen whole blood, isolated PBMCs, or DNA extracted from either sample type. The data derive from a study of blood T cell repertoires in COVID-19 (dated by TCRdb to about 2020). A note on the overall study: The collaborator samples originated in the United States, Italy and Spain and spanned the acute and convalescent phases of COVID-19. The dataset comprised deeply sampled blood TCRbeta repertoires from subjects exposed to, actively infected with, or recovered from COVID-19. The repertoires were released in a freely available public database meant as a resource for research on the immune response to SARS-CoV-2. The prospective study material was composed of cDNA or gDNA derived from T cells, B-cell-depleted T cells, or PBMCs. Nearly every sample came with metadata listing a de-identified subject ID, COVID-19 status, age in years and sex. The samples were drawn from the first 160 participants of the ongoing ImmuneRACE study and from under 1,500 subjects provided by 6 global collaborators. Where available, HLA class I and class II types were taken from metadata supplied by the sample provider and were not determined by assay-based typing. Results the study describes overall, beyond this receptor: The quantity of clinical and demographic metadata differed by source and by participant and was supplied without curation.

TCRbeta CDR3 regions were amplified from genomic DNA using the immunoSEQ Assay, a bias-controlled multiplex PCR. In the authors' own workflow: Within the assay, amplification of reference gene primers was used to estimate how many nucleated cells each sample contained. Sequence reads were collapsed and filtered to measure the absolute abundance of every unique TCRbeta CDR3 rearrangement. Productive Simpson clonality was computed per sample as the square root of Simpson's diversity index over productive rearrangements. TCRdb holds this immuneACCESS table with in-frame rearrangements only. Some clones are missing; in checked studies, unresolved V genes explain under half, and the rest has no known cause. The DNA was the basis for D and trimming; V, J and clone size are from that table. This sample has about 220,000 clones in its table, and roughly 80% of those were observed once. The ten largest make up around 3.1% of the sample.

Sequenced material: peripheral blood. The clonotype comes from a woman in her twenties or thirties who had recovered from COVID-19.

CDR3 reads: CASSLGTGGSTEAFF. In nucleotide form, the sequence is TGTGCCAGCAGCCTGGGGACAGGGGGCAGCACTGAAGCTTTCTTT. The sequence is built from TRBV5-4 and TRBJ1-1; TRBD1 agrees with 12 junctional bases. The V end gives up 4 bases and the J end 4 bases, leaving 5 bases in the junction not matched to a gene. CDR1 and CDR2, per the germline V gene (reference sequence), are SGHNT and YYREEE. From the cysteine through the phenylalanine, the CDR3 covers 15 amino acids. Kept here is only the CDR3 DNA, which spans 45 bases and is read in frame from base 1.